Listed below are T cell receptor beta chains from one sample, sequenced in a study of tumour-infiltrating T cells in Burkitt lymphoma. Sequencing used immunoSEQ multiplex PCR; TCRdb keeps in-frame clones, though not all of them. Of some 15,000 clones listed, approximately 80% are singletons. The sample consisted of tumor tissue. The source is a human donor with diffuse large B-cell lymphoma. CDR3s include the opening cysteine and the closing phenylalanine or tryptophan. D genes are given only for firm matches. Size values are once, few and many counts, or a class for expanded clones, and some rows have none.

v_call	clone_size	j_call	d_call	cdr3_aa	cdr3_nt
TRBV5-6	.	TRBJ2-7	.	CASNGLSYEQYF	TGTGCCAGCAACGGACTTTCCTACGAGCAGTACTTC
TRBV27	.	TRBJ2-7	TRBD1	CASSFGQGAAYEQYF	TGTGCCAGCAGTTTCGGACAGGGAGCAGCCTACGAGCAGTACTTC
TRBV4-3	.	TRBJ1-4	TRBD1	CASSQDGPGQPNEKLFF	TGCGCCAGCAGCCAAGACGGACCGGGACAGCCAAATGAAAAACTGTTTTTT
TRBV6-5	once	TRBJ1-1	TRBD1	CASRHDRGNTEAFF	TGTGCCAGCAGACACGACAGGGGGAACACTGAAGCTTTCTTT
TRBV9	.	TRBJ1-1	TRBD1	CASSVSGQGEGAFF	TGTGCCAGCAGCGTATCGGGACAGGGGGAAGGAGCTTTCTTT
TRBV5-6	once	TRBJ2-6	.	CASSLPISSGANVLTF	TGTGCCAGCAGTTTACCGATTTCCTCTGGGGCCAACGTCCTGACTTTC
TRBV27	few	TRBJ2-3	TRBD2	CATHPTSGGTDTQYF	TGTGCCACCCACCCGACTAGCGGGGGTACAGATACGCAGTATTTT
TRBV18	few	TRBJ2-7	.	CASSQKTYEQYF	TGTGCCAGCTCCCAAAAAACCTACGAGCAGTACTTC
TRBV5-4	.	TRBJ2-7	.	CASSLQGGAYEQYF	TGTGCCAGCAGCTTACAGGGCGGTGCCTACGAGCAGTACTTC
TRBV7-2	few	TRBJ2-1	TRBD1	CASTGQGFNEQFF	TGTGCCAGCACCGGACAGGGGTTCAATGAGCAGTTCTTC
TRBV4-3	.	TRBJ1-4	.	CASPLSRGPRAGTNEKLFF	TGCGCCAGTCCACTCTCCCGGGGCCCCCGAGCGGGAACTAATGAAAAACTGTTTTTT
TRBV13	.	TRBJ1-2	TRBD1	CASSTTTGKDQGGYTF	TGTGCCAGCAGCACTACGACAGGGAAGGATCAGGGTGGCTACACCTTC
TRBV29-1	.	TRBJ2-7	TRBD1	CSVEISPGGQGAGEQYF	TGCAGCGTCGAGATCTCACCCGGGGGACAGGGGGCCGGCGAGCAGTACTTC
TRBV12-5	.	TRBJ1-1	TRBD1	CASGTRQGALGREAFF	TGTGCTAGTGGGACCCGACAGGGGGCGCTTGGTCGGGAAGCTTTCTTT
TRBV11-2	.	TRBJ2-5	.	CASTDARTQYF	TGTGCCAGCACCGACGCCAGGACCCAGTACTTC
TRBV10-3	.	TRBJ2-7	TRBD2	CAISVSGRDSFYEQYF	TGTGCCATCAGTGTCAGCGGGAGGGATTCTTTTTACGAGCAGTACTTC
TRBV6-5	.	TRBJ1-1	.	CASSYELSTEAFF	TGTGCCAGCAGTTACGAGTTGAGCACTGAAGCTTTCTTT
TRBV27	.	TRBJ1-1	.	CASSLSYKNTEAFF	TGTGCCAGCAGTTTATCGTACAAAAACACTGAAGCTTTCTTT
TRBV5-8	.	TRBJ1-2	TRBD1	CASSPGDRNYGYTF	TGTGCCAGCAGCCCCGGGGACAGAAACTATGGCTACACCTTC
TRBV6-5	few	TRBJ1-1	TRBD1	CASSSDRDWAEAFF	TGTGCCAGCAGTTCAGACAGGGACTGGGCTGAAGCTTTCTTT
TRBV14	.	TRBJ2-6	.	CASSHSGANVLTF	TGTGCCAGCAGCCACTCTGGGGCCAACGTCCTGACTTTC
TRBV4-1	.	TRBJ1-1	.	CASSQGPALNTEVFF	TGCGCCAGCAGCCAAGGTCCGGCCCTGAACACTGAAGTTTTCTTT
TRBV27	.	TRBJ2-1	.	CASSSAVVRDEQFF	TGTGCCAGCAGTTCCGCAGTGGTTAGGGATGAGCAGTTCTTC
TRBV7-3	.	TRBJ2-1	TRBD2	CASSLSGGALNEQFF	TGTGCCAGCAGCTTGAGCGGGGGGGCCCTTAATGAGCAGTTCTTC
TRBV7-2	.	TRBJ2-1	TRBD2	CASSLRTSGGNEQFF	TGTGCCAGCAGCTTACGGACTAGCGGGGGGAATGAGCAGTTCTTC